This T cell receptor beta chain originates from a study of spatial heterogeneity in lung cancer. This sample's time point: sample taken at primary tumor resection. Whole RNA, isolated from tumor, nontumor lung or frozen PBMC, was sequenced without prior sorting. TCRdb reanalysed the 5' RACE reads using MiXCR and keeps one entry per CDR3 protein. The sample lists under 20,000 distinct CDR3 sequences, about a fifth occurring once. Many counts were recorded for this clonotype. This TCR was sampled from a male donor with early-stage non-small cell lung cancer. This specimen consisted of PBMCs, obtained at surgery.

CDR3 loop: CASSYSIAGLGSYEQYF. The DNA for the CDR3 is TGTGCCAGCAGTTACTCGATTGCAGGGTTGGGTTCCTACGAGCAGTACTTC. The chain is built from TRBV6-5 and TRBJ2-7; D perhaps matches TRBD1 (5 bases). This CDR3 contains 17 residues. V shed 0 bases and J shed 1 base, with 16 bases lying between them. Germline V CDR1 and CDR2: MNHEY, SVGAGI.